This TCR beta chain was identified during a study of blood T cell repertoires in COVID-19. This clone appeared a few times. Deletions cut 4 bases from V and 6 bases from J, with 13 bases between. The CDR3 extends over 14 amino acids. CDR1 is MGHRA and CDR2 is YSYEKL in the germline V gene. Per the original data handling: Estimates of nucleated cell counts were drawn from the amplification of reference gene primers. Profiled with immunoSEQ multiplex PCR; TCRdb holds only in-frame clones, not every one. V and J calls and clone size are those listed in that table; D and trimming were worked out from the DNA. This sample has roughly 49,000 clones, with roughly 87% found just once.

Sequenced: peripheral blood. This receptor was identified in a man aged 50 to 59 with active COVID-19. This chain connects TRBV4-1 to TRBJ2-1; a weak D match, TRBD2 (6 bases). CDR3 region: CASSRGLLGNEQFF. For the CDR3, the DNA is TGCGCCAGCAGCCGGGGACTCCTCGGCAATGAGCAGTTCTTC.